These T cell receptor beta chains were read from a single sample in a study of blood T cell repertoires in COVID-19. Profiling relied on immunoSEQ multiplex PCR, and the TCRdb table lists in-frame clones only, not all of them. The sample gives about 150,000 clones, about nine tenths of which show up once; roughly 4.3% is in the top ten. Sequenced material: PBMCs or T cells enriched from blood (not recorded which). These receptors were collected from a man aged 50-59 years who had recovered from COVID-19. Each CDR3 is given with its conserved first and last residue. The D gene is left open where the match is weak. Some rows have no size entry. The others give once, few or many, or a class for an expanded clone.

D: .; J: TRBJ2-3; V: TRBV18; size: .; DNA: TGTGCCAGCTCACCACCCTTCACAGATACGCAGTATTTT; CDR3: CASSPPFTDTQYF
D: TRBD2; J: TRBJ2-1; V: TRBV18; size: .; DNA: TGTGCCAGCTCACTAGCGGGAGGGCCCAATGAGCAGTTCTTC; CDR3: CASSLAGGPNEQFF
D: .; J: TRBJ1-1; V: TRBV30; size: .; DNA: TGTGCCTGGAGCCGCAGGGGGAACACTGAAGCTTTCTTT; CDR3: CAWSRRGNTEAFF
D: .; J: TRBJ2-6; V: TRBV9; size: .; DNA: TGTGCCAGCAGCGTAATAGCGACTGGGGCCAACGTCCTGACTTTC; CDR3: CASSVIATGANVLTF
D: TRBD1; J: TRBJ1-1; V: TRBV7-9; size: .; DNA: TGTGCCACCCGACAGACAGGGGGGAACACTGAAGCTTTCTTT; CDR3: CATRQTGGNTEAFF
D: TRBD2; J: TRBJ2-7; V: TRBV7-2; size: .; DNA: TGTGCCAGCAGCTTAAGTAGCAGCGGGAGGTACGAGCAGTACTTC; CDR3: CASSLSSSGRYEQYF
D: .; J: TRBJ2-2; V: TRBV3-1/TRBV3-2; size: .; DNA: TGTGCCAGCAGCCAAGGGACTCGAGGGGAGCTGTTTTTT; CDR3: CASSQGTRGELFF
D: .; J: TRBJ1-6; V: TRBV28; size: .; DNA: TGTGCCAGCAGTTTTGGTCAGGGGTATTCACCCCTCCACTTT; CDR3: CASSFGQGYSPLHF
D: TRBD1; J: TRBJ2-7; V: TRBV5-5; size: .; DNA: TGTGCCAGCAGCTCGTACAGGGGATCTACCTACGAGCAGTACTTC; CDR3: CASSSYRGSTYEQYF
D: .; J: TRBJ1-3; V: TRBV6-1; size: few; DNA: TGTGCCAGCAGTGAAGCCTCGGCCAGACTTGGAAACACCATATATTTT; CDR3: CASSEASARLGNTIYF
D: TRBD1; J: TRBJ1-5; V: TRBV3-1/TRBV3-2; size: .; DNA: TGTGCCAGCAGCCAAGACGCAGCGCAGGGGGGTTTAGGGAATCAGCCCCAGCATTTT; CDR3: CASSQDAAQGGLGNQPQHF
D: TRBD2; J: TRBJ2-3; V: TRBV2; size: .; DNA: TGTGCCAGCCACAAAGCGGGGGAGGTAGATACGCAGTATTTT; CDR3: CASHKAGEVDTQYF
D: TRBD1; J: TRBJ1-2; V: TRBV7-3; size: .; DNA: TGTGCCAGCAGCTTTGACAGGGGTCTTGGTGGCTACACCTTC; CDR3: CASSFDRGLGGYTF
D: .; J: TRBJ2-7; V: TRBV19; size: .; DNA: TGTGCCAGTAGTATAGGGCTGGCCTACGAGCAGTACTTC; CDR3: CASSIGLAYEQYF
D: .; J: TRBJ2-1; V: TRBV28; size: .; DNA: TGTGCCAGCAGCCGGGGGGCGAGAAATGAGCAGTTCTTC; CDR3: CASSRGARNEQFF
D: .; J: TRBJ1-2; V: TRBV29-1; size: few; DNA: TGCAGCGTCCGGACACCGTCTTATGGCTACACCTTC; CDR3: CSVRTPSYGYTF
D: TRBD2; J: TRBJ2-5; V: TRBV7-2; size: .; DNA: TGTGCCAGCAGTCCTAGCGGGAGGGCCGGGGAGACCCAGTACTTC; CDR3: CASSPSGRAGETQYF
D: .; J: TRBJ2-5; V: TRBV2; size: .; DNA: TGTGCCAGCAGCCTGACAGGAACTGGGGAGACCCAGTACTTC; CDR3: CASSLTGTGETQYF
D: TRBD1; J: TRBJ1-5; V: TRBV2; size: .; DNA: TGTGCCAGCAGTGAGCAGGGGGCAAGACAGCCCCAGCATTTT; CDR3: CASSEQGARQPQHF
D: .; J: TRBJ1-1; V: TRBV11-1; size: .; DNA: TGTGCCAGCAGCTTCCCAGGAGAGGGAACTGAAGCTTTCTTT; CDR3: CASSFPGEGTEAFF
D: TRBD1; J: TRBJ1-3; V: TRBV7-2; size: once; DNA: TGTGCCAGCAGCCGTACGACAGGGGGCTTAGCCTCTGGAAACACCATATATTTT; CDR3: CASSRTTGGLASGNTIYF
D: .; J: TRBJ1-3; V: TRBV18; size: .; DNA: TGTGCCAGCTCACCGGAAGACAGGCCCTCTGGAAACACCATATATTTT; CDR3: CASSPEDRPSGNTIYF